This TCR beta chain is from a study of shared clonotypes between healthy human individuals. Points from the study as a whole: Among a handful of donors, roughly 5% of naive CD4 clonotypes were found in common. Clonotypes which were not shared had lower generation probabilities than clonotypes that all four donors shared. Blood was the only sampled material, and tissue repertoires likely differ. Larger richness was generally estimated for naive than memory subsets.

Concerning this clone itself: Its antigen is currently unknown.

Germline V gene data show CDR1 as ENHRY and CDR2 as SYGVKD. Deletions cut 3 bases from V and 4 bases from J, with 7 bases between. CDR3 length: 13 residues. Using immunoSEQ multiplex PCR, the repertoire was profiled, and TCRdb retains in-frame clones only, with some absent. The sample lists roughly 2 million clones, 90% to 96% seen once, with roughly 0.13% in the top ten. The chain uses TRBV10-3 and TRBJ1-5; unclear D gene. The source is a man aged 18 to 30 in good health. Input material: naive CD4+ T cells sorted from blood. The subset here: CD45RA+ positively selected. CDR3 sequence reads: CAISDSWNQPQHF. In nucleotides, the CDR3 is TGTGCCATCAGTGACTCGTGGAATCAGCCCCAGCATTTT.